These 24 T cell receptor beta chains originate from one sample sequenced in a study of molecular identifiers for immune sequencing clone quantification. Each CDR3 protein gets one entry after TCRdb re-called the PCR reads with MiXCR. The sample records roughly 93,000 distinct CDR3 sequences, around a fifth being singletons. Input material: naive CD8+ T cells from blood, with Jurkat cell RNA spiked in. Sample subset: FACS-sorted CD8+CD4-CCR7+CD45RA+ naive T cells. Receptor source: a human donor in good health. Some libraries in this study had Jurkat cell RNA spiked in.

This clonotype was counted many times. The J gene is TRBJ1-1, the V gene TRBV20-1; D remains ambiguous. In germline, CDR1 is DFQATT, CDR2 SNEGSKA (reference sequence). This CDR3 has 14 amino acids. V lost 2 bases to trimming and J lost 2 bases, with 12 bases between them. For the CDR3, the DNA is TGCAGTGCTAGATTTCCAGAGTCTAACACTGAAGCTTTCTTT. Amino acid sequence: CSARFPESNTEAFF.

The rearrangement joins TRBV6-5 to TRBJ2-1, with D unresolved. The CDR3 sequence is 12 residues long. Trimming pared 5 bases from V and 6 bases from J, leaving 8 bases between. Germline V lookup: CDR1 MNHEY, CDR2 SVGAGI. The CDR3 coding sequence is TGTGCCAGCAGTAGTGAACCCAATGAGCAGTTCTTC. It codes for CASSSEPNEQFF.

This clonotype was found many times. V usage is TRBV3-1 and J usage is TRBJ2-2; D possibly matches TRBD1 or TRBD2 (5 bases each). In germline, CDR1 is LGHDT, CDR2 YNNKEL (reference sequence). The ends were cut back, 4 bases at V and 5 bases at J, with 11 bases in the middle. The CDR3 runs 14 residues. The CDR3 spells CASSPGPRTGELFF. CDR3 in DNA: TGTGCCAGCAGCCCGGGACCGCGGACCGGGGAGCTGTTTTTT. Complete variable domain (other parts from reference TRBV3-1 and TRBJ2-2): DTAVSQTPKYLVTQMGNDKSIKCEQNLGHDTMYWYKQDSKKFLKIMFSYNNKELIINETVPNRFSPKSPDKAHLNLHINSLELGDSAVYFCASSPGPRTGELFFGEGSRLTVL.

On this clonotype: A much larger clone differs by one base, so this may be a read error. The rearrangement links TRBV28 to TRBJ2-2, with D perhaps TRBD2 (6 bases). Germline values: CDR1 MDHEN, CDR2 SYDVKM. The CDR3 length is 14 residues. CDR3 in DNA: TGTGCCAGCGAGTACAGGAAGAATGGCGGGGAGCTGCTTTTT. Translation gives CASEYRKNGGELLF.

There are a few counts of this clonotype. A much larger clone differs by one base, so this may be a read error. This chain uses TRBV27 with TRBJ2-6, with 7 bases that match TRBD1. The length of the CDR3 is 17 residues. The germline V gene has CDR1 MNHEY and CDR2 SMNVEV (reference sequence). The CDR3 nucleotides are TGTGCCAGCAGCACGGACAGGATCCGTCCTGGGGCCGACGTCCTGACTTTC. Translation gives CASSTDRIRPGADVLTF.

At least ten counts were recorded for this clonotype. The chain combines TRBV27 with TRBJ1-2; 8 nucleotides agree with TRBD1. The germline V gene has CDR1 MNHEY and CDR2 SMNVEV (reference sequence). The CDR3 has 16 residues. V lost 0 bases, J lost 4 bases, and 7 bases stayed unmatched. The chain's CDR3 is CASSLSGRGHIYGYTF. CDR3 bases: TGTGCCAGCAGTTTATCGGGCAGGGGGCACATCTATGGCTACACCTTC.

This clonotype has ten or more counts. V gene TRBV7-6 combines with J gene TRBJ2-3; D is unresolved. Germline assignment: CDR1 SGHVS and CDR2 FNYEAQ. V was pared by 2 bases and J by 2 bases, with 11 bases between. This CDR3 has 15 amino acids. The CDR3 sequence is CASSLFGSDTDTQYF. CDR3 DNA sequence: TGTGCCAGCAGCTTATTCGGCAGCGACACAGATACGCAGTATTTT.

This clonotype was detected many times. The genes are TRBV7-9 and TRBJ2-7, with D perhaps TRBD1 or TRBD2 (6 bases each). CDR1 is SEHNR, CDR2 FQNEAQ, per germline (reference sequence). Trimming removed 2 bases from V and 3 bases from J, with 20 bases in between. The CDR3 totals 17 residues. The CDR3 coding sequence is TGTGCCAGCAGCTTAAACCCGGGGGCCGGGTTGATCTACGAGCAGTACTTC. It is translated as CASSLNPGAGLIYEQYF.

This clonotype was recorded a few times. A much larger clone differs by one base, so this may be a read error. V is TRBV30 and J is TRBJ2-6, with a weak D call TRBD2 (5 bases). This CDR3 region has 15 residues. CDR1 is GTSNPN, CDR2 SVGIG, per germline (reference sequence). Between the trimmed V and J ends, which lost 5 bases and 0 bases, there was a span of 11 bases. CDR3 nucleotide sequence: TGTGCCTGGTGTCCCGGACTCTCTGGGGCCAACGTCCTGACTTTC. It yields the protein CAWCPGLSGANVLTF.

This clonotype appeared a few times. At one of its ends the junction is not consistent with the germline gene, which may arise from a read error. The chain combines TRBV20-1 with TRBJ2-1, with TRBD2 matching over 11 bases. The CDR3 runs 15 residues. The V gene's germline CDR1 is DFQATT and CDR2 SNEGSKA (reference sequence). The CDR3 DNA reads TGCAGTGCTGGAGACGCTAGCGGGGGGTACAATGAGCAGTTCTTC. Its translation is CSAGDASGGYNEQFF.

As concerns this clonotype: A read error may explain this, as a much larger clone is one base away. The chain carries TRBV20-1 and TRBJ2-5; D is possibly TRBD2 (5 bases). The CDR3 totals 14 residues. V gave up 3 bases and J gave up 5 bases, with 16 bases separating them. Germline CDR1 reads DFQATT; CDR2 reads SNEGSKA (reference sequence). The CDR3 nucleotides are TGCAGTGCTAGCTCGAGGACTTACGGCGAGACCCAGTACTTC. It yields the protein CSASSRTYGETQYF.

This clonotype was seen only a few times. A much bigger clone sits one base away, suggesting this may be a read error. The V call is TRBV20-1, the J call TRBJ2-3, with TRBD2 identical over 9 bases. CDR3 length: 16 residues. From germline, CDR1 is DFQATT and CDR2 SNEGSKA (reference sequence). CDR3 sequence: CSARRTSGLFTGTQYF. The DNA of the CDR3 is TGCAGTGCTCGACGAACTAGCGGGCTATTCACAGGTACGCAGTATTTT.

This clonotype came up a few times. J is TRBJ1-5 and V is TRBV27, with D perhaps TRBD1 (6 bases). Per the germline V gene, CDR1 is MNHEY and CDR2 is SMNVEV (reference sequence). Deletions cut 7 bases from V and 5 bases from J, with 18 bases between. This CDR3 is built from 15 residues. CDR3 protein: CASKKEQGLDQPQHF. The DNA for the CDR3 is TGTGCCAGCAAGAAAGAGCAGGGGCTGGATCAGCCCCAGCATTTT.

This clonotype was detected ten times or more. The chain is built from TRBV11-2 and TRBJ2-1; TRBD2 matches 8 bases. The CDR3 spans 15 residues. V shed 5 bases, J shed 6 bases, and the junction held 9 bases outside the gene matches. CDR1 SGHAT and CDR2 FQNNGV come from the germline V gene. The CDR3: CASSPGTRGSNEQFF. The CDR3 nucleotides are TGTGCCAGCAGCCCAGGGACTAGGGGGTCCAATGAGCAGTTCTTC.

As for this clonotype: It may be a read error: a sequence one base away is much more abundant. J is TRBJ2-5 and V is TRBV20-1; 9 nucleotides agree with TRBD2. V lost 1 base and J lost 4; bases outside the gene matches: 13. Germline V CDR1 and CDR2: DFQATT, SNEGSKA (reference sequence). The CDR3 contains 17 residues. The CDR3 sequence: CSARAGTCGRARETQYF. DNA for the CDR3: TGCAGTGCTAGAGCCGGGACTTGCGGGAGGGCCAGAGAGACCCAGTACTTC.

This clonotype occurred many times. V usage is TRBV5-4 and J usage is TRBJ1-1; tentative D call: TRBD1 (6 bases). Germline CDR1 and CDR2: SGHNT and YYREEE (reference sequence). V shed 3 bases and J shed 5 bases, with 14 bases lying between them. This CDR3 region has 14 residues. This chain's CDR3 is CASSYRGGATEAFF. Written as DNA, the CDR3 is TGTGCCAGCAGCTACCGGGGGGGGGCGACTGAAGCTTTCTTT.

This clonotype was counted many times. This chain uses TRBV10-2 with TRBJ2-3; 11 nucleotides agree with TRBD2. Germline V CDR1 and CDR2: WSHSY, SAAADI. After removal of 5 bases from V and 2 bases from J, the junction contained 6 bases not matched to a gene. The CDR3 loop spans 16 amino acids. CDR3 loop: CASSLIAGGTTDTQYF. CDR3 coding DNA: TGCGCCAGCAGTTTAATAGCGGGGGGGACCACAGATACGCAGTATTTT.

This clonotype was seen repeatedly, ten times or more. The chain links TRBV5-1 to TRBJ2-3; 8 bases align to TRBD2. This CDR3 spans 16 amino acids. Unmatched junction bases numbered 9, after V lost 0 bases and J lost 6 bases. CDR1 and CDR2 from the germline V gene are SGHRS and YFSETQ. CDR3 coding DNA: TGCGCCAGCAGCTTGGAGTTCGGGGGGGCTAGGGATACGCAGTATTTT. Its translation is CASSLEFGGARDTQYF.

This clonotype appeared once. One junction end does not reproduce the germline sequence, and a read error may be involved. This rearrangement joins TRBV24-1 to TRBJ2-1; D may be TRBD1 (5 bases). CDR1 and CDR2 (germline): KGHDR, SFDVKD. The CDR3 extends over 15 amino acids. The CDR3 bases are TGTGCCACCAGTGGGGGAAGGGGTCCCCACAATGAGCGGTTCTTC. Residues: CATSGGRGPHNERFF.

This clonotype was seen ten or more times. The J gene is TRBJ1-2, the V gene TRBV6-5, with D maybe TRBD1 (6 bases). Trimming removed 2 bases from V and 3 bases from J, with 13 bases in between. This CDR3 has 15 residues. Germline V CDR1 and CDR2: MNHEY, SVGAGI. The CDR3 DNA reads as TGTGCCAGCAGTTACAAGGACAGTAGCTACTATGGCTACACCTTC. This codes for CASSYKDSSYYGYTF.

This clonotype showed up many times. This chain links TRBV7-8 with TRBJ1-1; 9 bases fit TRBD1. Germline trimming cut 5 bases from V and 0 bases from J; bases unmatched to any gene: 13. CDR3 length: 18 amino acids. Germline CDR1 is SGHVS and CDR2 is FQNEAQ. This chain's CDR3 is CASSPRTGEDYMNTEAFF. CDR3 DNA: TGTGCCAGCAGCCCCAGGACAGGGGAAGACTACATGAACACTGAAGCTTTCTTT.

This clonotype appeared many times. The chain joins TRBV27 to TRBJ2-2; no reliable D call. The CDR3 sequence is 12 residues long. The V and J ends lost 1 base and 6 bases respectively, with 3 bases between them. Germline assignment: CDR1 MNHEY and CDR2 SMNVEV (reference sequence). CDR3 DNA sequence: TGTGCCAGCAGTTTATATTCCGGGGAGCTGTTTTTT. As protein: CASSLYSGELFF.

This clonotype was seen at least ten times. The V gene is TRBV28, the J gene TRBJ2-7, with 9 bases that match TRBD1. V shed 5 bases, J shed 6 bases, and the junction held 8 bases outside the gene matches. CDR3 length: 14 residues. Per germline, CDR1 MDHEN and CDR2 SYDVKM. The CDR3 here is CASSHFTGGGEQYF. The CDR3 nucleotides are TGTGCCAGCAGTCATTTTACAGGGGGCGGCGAGCAGTACTTC. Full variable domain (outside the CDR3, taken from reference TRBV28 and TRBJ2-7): DVKVTQSSRYLVKRTGEKVFLECVQDMDHENMFWYRQDPGLGLRLIYFSYDVKMKEKGDIPEGYSVSREKKERFSLILESASTNQTSMYLCASSHFTGGGEQYFGPGTRLTVT.

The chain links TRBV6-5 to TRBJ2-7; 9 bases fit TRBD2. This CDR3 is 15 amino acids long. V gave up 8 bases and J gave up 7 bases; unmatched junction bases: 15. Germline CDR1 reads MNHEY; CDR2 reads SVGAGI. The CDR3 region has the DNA TGTGCCAGCTGCGTTTCCGGGCGGGGGGGGATAGAGCAGTACTTC. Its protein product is CASCVSGRGGIEQYF.